This T cell receptor (beta chain) was sequenced during a study of CD8 T cells in Susac syndrome. Random hexamers were used to reverse transcribe an amount of roughly 0.45 to 1 ug RNA. TCRdb used MiXCR to reprocess the immunoSEQ multiplex PCR reads, holding one entry per CDR3 protein. The sample contains 100,000 to 110,000 distinct CDR3 sequences, about 95% of which appear only once. There are 15 residues in the CDR3. V lost 5 bases and J lost 2, with 15 bases in between. CDR1 and CDR2 (germline): MNHEY, SVGAGI. The chain carries TRBV6-5 and TRBJ1-2; D gene ambiguous. The source of this sequence is a human donor with Susac syndrome. Sequenced: CD8+ T cells from PBMCs. The CDR3 loop reads CASSPLAGSNYGYTF. CDR3 coding DNA: TGTGCCAGCAGTCCCCTGGCGGGTTCCAACTATGGCTACACCTTC.